The present entry profiles one T cell receptor beta chain with its context. It lacks a known antigen. Nothing much larger sits one base from this clone, and base qualities are not available. The TCR beta CDR3 regions were amplified from the RNA transcripts. A first-round RT-PCR of the TCR CDR3 used the HTBI primer set with the Qiagen OneStep RT-PCR kit. Libraries were constructed in a second round of multiplex PCR, after which size selection and purification were performed. Sequencing of the libraries was done on an Illumina HiSeq2000 using paired-end 100 bp reads. The study's processing was this. SOAPnuke was used to process the raw data, removing reads that contained adapters or uncalled bases, had a mean Phred below 15, or lacked an exact match to the constant primer or identifier. High-quality paired reads were merged with COPE v1.2.5, and unique nucleotide sequences were defined as clonotypes. MiTCR v1.1 was used to align the clonotypes against IMGT TRBV, TRBD and TRBJ reference segments. Only V-J combinations with frequency above 0.0001, covering roughly 99% of repertoires, were analysed. The TCS score was defined as the ratio of F50 (clonal expansion) to E x V (chaos), calculated using BLOSUM62-based TCRdist between CDR3 peptides within each V-J. Welch's t-statistics and random forest reduced around 550 V-J features to about 13, which were used in a naive Bayes classifier (R e1071). TCRdb cleaned the public reads at Q25 with fastp, built clones with MiXCR and kept in-frame beta chains. Each CDR3 protein gets just one entry, which takes the most common genes and DNA from the rows behind it. Here the V and J calls rest on TCRdb's processing, not on the authors' analysis. The sample table lists 650,000 to 850,000 distinct CDR3 sequences, about 17% of them with a count of one. 16% of the sample is taken by the ten largest.

Its CDR3 holds 17 amino acids, cysteine through phenylalanine. Of all the DNA, just the CDR3 is kept, 51 bases in frame from base 1. The germline V gene (reference sequence) yields DFQATT for CDR1 and SNEGSKA for CDR2. The V end loses 5 bases and the J end loses 2 bases, and a stretch of 21 bases separates them. The data were taken from a study of T cells in Graves' hyperthyroidism and ophthalmopathy (dated by TCRdb to 2018 to 2020). With respect to the entire study: Peripheral blood was sampled at the time of initial diagnosis, prior to any treatment. A discovery cohort of roughly 96 patients, 43 with Graves' ophthalmopathy and more than 55 with stable Graves' hyperthyroidism, was used to find distinguishing TCR V-J signatures. Prospective prediction of ophthalmopathy was tested in an independent validation cohort consisting of fewer than 20 hyperthyroidism patients and approximately 16 patients who later progressed to ophthalmopathy. The 100 or so discovery patients were randomly divided into training and test sets at a 7:3 ratio. In about 6 Graves' hyperthyroidism patients, the study also compared T-cell repertoires from thyroid tissue with T-cell repertoires from blood. After sampling, hyperthyroidism patients received methimazole starting at 30 mg daily, and ophthalmopathy patients received high-dose intravenous methylprednisolone. According to the paper, TCR Vbeta CDR3 sequencing was carried out on over 130 peripheral blood samples, which came from fewer than 50 ophthalmopathy, 75 or so hyperthyroidism and approximately 17 progressor patients.

General conclusions and limits of the study: A model built on a 13 V-J signature distinguished ophthalmopathy from stable hyperthyroidism, reaching 85% to 90% sensitivity and about 81% specificity in cross-validation and 80%/75% in testing. No statistical method was used to set the sample size in advance, and investigators knew the group allocation. Most expanded thyroid clonotypes (frequency above 0.001) were also detected in blood, suggesting blood repertoires may reflect thyroid immune responses. In validation, progression to ophthalmopathy was predicted by the model with 65% to 71% sensitivity and 72% to 85% specificity, a median of about 6.8 months before onset.

The hyperthyroidism patients were between 18 and 65 years old and newly diagnosed, with a disease duration of less than 2 months. Exclusion was applied to patients with uncontrolled infections, other autoimmune diseases, pregnancy or lactation. Diagnoses were based on clinical symptoms, serum thyroxine and TRAb, thyroid ultrasound and orbital computed tomography. For progressor patients, blood was drawn at the first diagnosis of hyperthyroidism, before any ophthalmopathy symptoms had appeared. PBMCs were separated from approximately 10 ml of fresh peripheral blood using Ficoll-Paque density gradient centrifugation. Patients classed as progressors first received a Graves' hyperthyroidism diagnosis and then went on to develop ophthalmopathy during follow-up. Trizol reagent was used to extract total RNA, and RNA quality was then checked on an Agilent 2100 Bioanalyzer.

This sequence uses TRBV20-1 and TRBJ1-4; perhaps TRBD1 is the D gene, with 5 bases matching. Sequenced: blood. The TCR sequence derives from a woman aged 45-59 years with Graves' hyperthyroidism that later progressed to Graves' ophthalmopathy. In nucleotides, the sequence is TGCAGTGCTTCCGAAACAATGGTCTGGGGGACTAATGAAAAACTGTTTTTT. It translates as CSASETMVWGTNEKLFF.